The 26 T cell receptor beta chains listed next were all sequenced from one sample in a study of blood T cell repertoires in COVID-19. Measured with immunoSEQ multiplex PCR; TCRdb has only the in-frame clones, and not every one. This table holds roughly 130,000 clones, about 88% found once. The sequencing input was peripheral blood. These TCRs come from a man between 60 and 75 years old with COVID-19, enrolled during active disease.

The chain employs TRBV19 and TRBJ2-1, with TRBD2 identical over 10 bases. This CDR3 spans 15 amino acids. CDR1 and CDR2 from the germline V gene are LNHDA and SQIVND (reference sequence). With V trimmed by 6 bases and J by 6 bases, 8 bases remained unmatched. CDR3 DNA: TGTGCCAGTAGGACCCCGGGACTAGCGAGCAATGAGCAGTTCTTC. Protein: CASRTPGLASNEQFF.

The chain links TRBV9 to TRBJ2-3, with unresolved D. Trimming removed 1 base from V and 0 bases from J, with 12 bases in between. CDR1 is SGDLS and CDR2 is YYNGEE in the germline V gene. This CDR3 has 16 amino acids. CDR3 nucleotides: TGTGCCAGCAGCGTATACGGTGACACTAGCACAGATACGCAGTATTTT. Translation: CASSVYGDTSTDTQYF.

The rearrangement uses TRBV5-1 and TRBJ2-1, with a weak D call TRBD1 (6 bases). The germline gives CDR1 SGHRS, CDR2 YFSETQ. The V gene lost 1 base and the J gene lost 10 bases, with 12 bases spanning the gap. The CDR3 spans 13 residues. The CDR3 loop reads CASSLLGAREQFF. CDR3 coding DNA: TGCGCCAGCAGCTTGTTGGGGGCGAGAGAGCAGTTCTTC.

The chain joins TRBV5-8 to TRBJ1-1; no clear D. V gave up 7 bases and J gave up 5 bases, with 21 bases separating them. This CDR3 is 15 amino acids long. CDR1 SGHTS and CDR2 YDEGEE come from the germline V gene. DNA of the CDR3: TGTGCCAGCGAGCGAGGGCGCGGTTTCTGGACTGAAGCTTTCTTT. Residues: CASERGRGFWTEAFF. The complete variable domain, with remaining parts taken from reference TRBV5-8 and TRBJ1-1, reads EAGVTQSPTHLIKTRGQQATLRCSPISGHTSVYWYQQALGLGLQFLLWYDEGEERNRGNFPPRFSGRQFPNYSSELNVNALELEDSALYLCASERGRGFWTEAFFGQGTRLTVV.

The chain joins TRBV7-2 to TRBJ2-2, with 10 bases aligning to TRBD2. CDR3 length: 16 amino acids. Germline V gives CDR1 SGHTA, CDR2 FQGNSA. V was pared by 1 base and J by 7 bases, with 6 bases of the junction left unmatched. The CDR3, as DNA: TGTGCCAGCAGCTTAGTAAGCGGGAGGGCCAACGGGGAGCTGTTTTTT. This encodes CASSLVSGRANGELFF.

The chain carries TRBV7-2 and TRBJ2-7, with D perhaps matching TRBD2 (6 bases). V lost 3 bases, J lost 5 bases, and 20 bases lay in between. Germline lookup yields CDR1 SGHTA and CDR2 FQGNSA. The CDR3 is made up of 16 amino acids. In DNA, the CDR3 is TGTGCCAGCAGCTTCCCCCTCTCTAGCGCAAAGGACGAGCAGTACTTC. This codes for CASSFPLSSAKDEQYF.

The rearrangement joins TRBV6-1 to TRBJ1-4, with 7 bases identical to TRBD1. The V and J ends lost 3 bases and 7 bases, in that order; junction bases with no gene match: 8. Germline assignment: CDR1 MNHNS and CDR2 SASEGT. The CDR3 is 15 amino acids. CDR3 protein: CASSESTGLGEKLFF. The DNA for the CDR3 is TGTGCCAGCAGTGAGTCGACAGGGCTTGGTGAAAAACTGTTTTTT.

This clone was picked up one time. The V gene is TRBV7-2, the J gene TRBJ2-1, with D perhaps TRBD2 (6 bases). The germline V and J ends were trimmed by 5 bases and 3 bases, with 17 bases remaining between them. The CDR3 runs 16 residues. CDR1 and CDR2 (germline): SGHTA, FQGNSA. In DNA, the CDR3 is TGTGCCAGCAGCCCACCCCTCGGACTACTCTACAATGAGCAGTTCTTC. The encoded protein is CASSPPLGLLYNEQFF.

This rearrangement joins TRBV21-1 to TRBJ2-1; the D call TRBD2 from the table was never checked on the DNA. TRBV21-1 is a documented pseudogene. The CDR3 has 16 residues. The CDR3 sequence: CASSSRLAGVYNEQFF. DNA for the CDR3: TGTGCCAGCAGCAGTCGACTAGCGGGAGTCTACAATGAGCAGTTCTTC.

The rearrangement uses TRBV3-1 (or the pseudogene TRBV3-2) and TRBJ1-2, with D hard to call. This CDR3 spans 14 amino acids. Looked up from germline, CDR1 is LGHDT and CDR2 is YNNKEL (reference sequence). Trimming cost V 2 bases and J 0 bases, with 7 bases left between them. CDR3 protein: CASSQPSANYGYTF. In nucleotides, the CDR3 is TGTGCCAGCAGCCAACCATCGGCTAACTATGGCTACACCTTC.

The chain couples TRBV30 to TRBJ1-2; D remains unclear. V was pared by 4 bases and J by 6 bases, with 12 bases between. Germline-derived CDR1 and CDR2 are GTSNPN and SVGIG (reference sequence). The CDR3 runs 12 residues. The CDR3 here is CAWTAGGDGYTF. The DNA of the CDR3 is TGTGCCTGGACTGCCGGCGGGGATGGCTACACCTTC.

This rearrangement joins TRBV4-2 to TRBJ2-1, with 9 bases fitting TRBD2. Trimming took 2 bases from V and 4 from J; bases not matched to a gene: 9. There are 17 residues in the CDR3. Germline values: CDR1 LGHNA, CDR2 YNFKEQ. In DNA form, the CDR3 reads TGTGCCAGCAGCCAACAACTAGCGGGCCAAGAATACAATGAGCAGTTCTTC. Translation gives CASSQQLAGQEYNEQFF.

The chain couples TRBV11-3 to TRBJ2-2; D is perhaps TRBD1 (6 bases). V was clipped by 3 bases and J by 0 bases, with 11 bases between them. The CDR3 is 16 amino acids. CDR1 SGHNT and CDR2 YENEEA come from the germline V gene. DNA of the CDR3: TGTGCCAGCAGCTTTAATGGGGGCCCGAACACCGGGGAGCTGTTTTTT. It codes for CASSFNGGPNTGELFF.

The genes are TRBV5-1 and TRBJ2-7, with D possibly being TRBD1 (6 bases). CDR1 SGHRS and CDR2 YFSETQ come from the germline V gene. The length of the CDR3 is 14 residues. V was trimmed by 1 base and J by 0 bases, leaving 8 bases between them. CDR3 sequence (DNA): TGCGCCAGCAGCTTGACGACAGGCTCCTACGAGCAGTACTTC. It translates to CASSLTTGSYEQYF.

The chain combines TRBV5-4 with TRBJ1-6; D gene uncertain. The germline V gene encodes CDR1 SGHNT and CDR2 YYREEE (reference sequence). This CDR3 contains 15 residues. With 0 bases removed from V and 8 bases from J, the gap between germline ends came to 12 bases. This chain's CDR3 is CASSLEARRDSPLHF. CDR3 nucleotide sequence: TGTGCCAGCAGCTTGGAGGCCAGGCGGGATTCACCCCTCCACTTT. The whole variable domain, filled in from reference TRBV5-4 and TRBJ1-6, reads ETGVTQSPTHLIKTRGQQVTLRCSSQSGHNTVSWYQQALGQGPQFIFQYYREEENGRGNFPPRFSGLQFPNYSSELNVNALELDDSALYLCASSLEARRDSPLHFGNGTRLTVT.

The gene calls are TRBV6-5 and TRBJ1-4; 8 bases match TRBD1. The CDR3 sequence is 16 residues long. CDR1 is MNHEY and CDR2 is SVGAGI in the germline V gene. Germline trimming cut 2 bases from V and 3 bases from J; bases unmatched to any gene: 5. The CDR3 reads CASSYRTGWANEKLFF. The CDR3, as DNA: TGTGCCAGCAGTTACCGGACAGGGTGGGCTAATGAAAAACTGTTTTTT.

The rearrangement links TRBV19 to TRBJ2-3; TRBD1 matches 8 bases. J lost 6 bases, V lost 4 bases, and 6 bases had no gene match. CDR1 and CDR2 from the germline V gene are LNHDA and SQIVND (reference sequence). The length of the CDR3 is 14 residues. The CDR3 region has the DNA TGTGCCAGTAGTAACCAGGGGGCCGAGGATACGCAGTATTTT. Translation gives CASSNQGAEDTQYF.

This chain uses TRBV28 with TRBJ2-7; D is possibly TRBD1 (5 bases). The CDR3 has 11 residues. With 11 bases removed from V and 1 base from J, the gap between germline ends came to 9 bases. Germline V gene sequence: CDR1 MDHEN, CDR2 SYDVKM. CDR3 bases: TGTGCCGCCCAGGGTTCCTACGAGCAGTACTTC. Its protein is CAAQGSYEQYF.

This chain joins TRBV27 and TRBJ2-7; D is perhaps TRBD2 (6 bases). The CDR3 is made up of 15 amino acids. The V end lost 4 bases, the J end lost 2 bases, and 15 bases lay between the germline ends. Germline values: CDR1 MNHEY, CDR2 SMNVEV (reference sequence). The CDR3 reads CASSSSPSSAYEQYF. For the CDR3, the DNA is TGTGCCAGCAGTTCCAGCCCATCTAGCGCCTACGAGCAGTACTTC.

The chain combines TRBV2 with TRBJ2-7, with D perhaps TRBD1 (6 bases). V lost 6 bases and J lost 6, with 12 bases in between. CDR3 length: 12 residues. In germline, CDR1 is SNHLY, CDR2 FYNNEI. The CDR3 region has the DNA TGTGCCAGCAGATCGACAGGATCCGAGCAGTACTTC. Residues: CASRSTGSEQYF.

For this clone: Other nucleotide sequences in the sample specify the same CDR3. This rearrangement joins TRBV19 to TRBJ1-6, with 8 bases that match TRBD1. CDR1 LNHDA and CDR2 SQIVND come from the germline V gene (reference sequence). J lost 8 bases, V lost 6 bases, and 12 bases had no gene match. The CDR3 consists of 16 residues. The CDR3 DNA sequence: TGTGCCAGTAGCATTCAACTTGACAGGGGTGATTCACCCCTCCACTTT. It translates to CASSIQLDRGDSPLHF.

The genes are TRBV5-1 and TRBJ2-7; possibly TRBD1 for D (6 bases). Germline CDR1 reads SGHRS; CDR2 reads YFSETQ. The V end lost 4 bases, the J end lost 3 bases, and 8 bases lay between the germline ends. CDR3 length equals 12 residues. Here the CDR3 DNA reads TGCGCCAGCAGCGAACAGGGCTACGAGCAGTACTTC. Its protein is CASSEQGYEQYF.

The V call is TRBV7-4, the J call TRBJ2-1; 10 positions match TRBD2. Germline V gene lookup returns CDR1 SGHVT and CDR2 SQSDAQ. The V segment lost 6 bases and the J segment 4 bases; nucleotides outside the gene matches: 9. This CDR3 contains 16 residues. CDR3 sequence (DNA): TGTGCCAGCAGTCCCACTAGCGGGACTTCATACAATGAGCAGTTCTTC. Residues: CASSPTSGTSYNEQFF.

The J gene is TRBJ1-4, the V gene TRBV9, with a possible D match to TRBD1 (5 bases). Germline V CDR1 and CDR2: SGDLS, YYNGEE. Trimming took 2 bases from V and 10 from J, leaving 9 bases between them. The CDR3 runs 12 residues. The CDR3 DNA follows: TGTGCCAGCAGCGTTCCCCAGGGAAAACTGTTTTTT. As protein: CASSVPQGKLFF.

The chain couples TRBV5-5 to TRBJ1-2, with 8 bases identical to TRBD1. Germline V gives CDR1 SGHKS, CDR2 YYEKEE (reference sequence). The ends lost 0 bases at V and 6 bases at J; junction bases unmatched: 7. The CDR3 loop spans 15 amino acids. The CDR3 region is CASSLDRGYQDGYTF. The CDR3 DNA reads TGTGCCAGCAGCTTGGACAGGGGGTATCAAGATGGCTACACCTTC.

The J gene is TRBJ1-2, the V gene TRBV28, with 9 bases aligning to TRBD1. This CDR3 comprises 15 residues. CDR1 is MDHEN, CDR2 SYDVKM, per germline. J lost 7 bases, V lost 5 bases, and 11 bases had no gene match. The CDR3 DNA follows: TGTGCCAGCAGTCCCCGGACAGGGGAAAGGGGTGGCTACACCTTC. This sequence encodes CASSPRTGERGGYTF.